The following is a T cell receptor beta chain sequence with its context. Its antigen is still unknown. The source of the sample is a study of cytomegalovirus exposure and HLA in healthy donors. The CDR3 has 15 residues. Germline V lookup: CDR1 SGHKS, CDR2 YYEKEE (reference sequence). V lost 4 bases and J lost 8, with 19 bases in between. The study's findings and limits: Per a prior analysis, the majority of TCR beta V segments were productive roughly 87% or roughly 30% of the time.

In the PCR, 60 Vbeta and 13 Jbeta primers were used. The repertoire was sequenced with immunoSEQ multiplex PCR; TCRdb's copy has only in-frame clones and lacks some. This table has about 150,000 clones, roughly 84% appearing once. This clonotype was sampled from a man aged 25 to 45 in good health and CMV-seropositive. The chain has TRBV5-5 and TRBJ1-5; D is possibly TRBD1 (5 bases). Sequencing was done on a sample of PBMCs. CDR3 in amino acids: CASSLDGALGEPQHF. The DNA for the CDR3 is TGTGCCAGCAGCCTCGATGGGGCGTTAGGGGAGCCCCAGCATTTT. Using reference TRBV5-5 and TRBJ1-5 for the parts outside the CDR3, the full variable domain is DAGVTQSPTHLIKTRGQQVTLRCSPISGHKSVSWYQQVLGQGPQFIFQYYEKEERGRGNFPDRFSARQFPNYSSELNVNALLLGDSALYLCASSLDGALGEPQHFGDGTRLSIL.